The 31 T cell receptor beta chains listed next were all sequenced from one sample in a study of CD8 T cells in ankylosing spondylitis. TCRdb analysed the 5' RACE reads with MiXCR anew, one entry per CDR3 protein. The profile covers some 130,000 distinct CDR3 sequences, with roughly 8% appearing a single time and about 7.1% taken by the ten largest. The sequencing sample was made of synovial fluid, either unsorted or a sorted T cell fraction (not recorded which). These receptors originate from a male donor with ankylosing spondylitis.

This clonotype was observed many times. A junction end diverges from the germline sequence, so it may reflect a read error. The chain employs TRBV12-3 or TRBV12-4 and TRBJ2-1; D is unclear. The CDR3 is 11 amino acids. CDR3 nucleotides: TGTGCCAGCAGTTTTCGGTCAGTCCAACTCTTC. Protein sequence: CASSFRSVQLF.

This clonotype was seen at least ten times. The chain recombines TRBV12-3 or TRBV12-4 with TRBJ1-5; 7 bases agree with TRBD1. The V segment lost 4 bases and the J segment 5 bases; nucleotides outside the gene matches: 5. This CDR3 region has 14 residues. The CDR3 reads CASSSDRTDQPQHF. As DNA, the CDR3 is TGTGCCAGCAGTTCGGACAGGACCGATCAGCCCCAGCATTTT.

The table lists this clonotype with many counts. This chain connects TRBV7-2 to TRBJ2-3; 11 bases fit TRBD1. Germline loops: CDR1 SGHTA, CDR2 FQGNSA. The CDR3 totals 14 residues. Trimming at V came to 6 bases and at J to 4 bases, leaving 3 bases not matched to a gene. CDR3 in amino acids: CASRPGQGADTQYF. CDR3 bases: TGTGCCAGCAGGCCGGGACAGGGGGCAGATACGCAGTATTTT.

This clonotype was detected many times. The CDR3 DNA reads as TGCAGTGCATCAGCGGGGGGACAAGAGACCCAGTACTTC. Amino acids: CSASAGGQETQYF. The chain links TRBV20-1 to TRBJ2-5; 9 bases line up with TRBD2. The J segment lost 2 bases and the V segment lost 6 bases, leaving 4 bases of the junction unmatched. The CDR3 spans 13 residues. Germline lookup yields CDR1 DFQATT and CDR2 SNEGSKA (reference sequence).

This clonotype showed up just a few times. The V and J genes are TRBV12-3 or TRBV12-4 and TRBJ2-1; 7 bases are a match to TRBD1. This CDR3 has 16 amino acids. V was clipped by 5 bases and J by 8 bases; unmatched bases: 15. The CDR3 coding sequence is TGTGCCAGCAGTCCCAAAGACAGGGTGAAGGGCGATGAGCAGTTCTTC. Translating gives CASSPKDRVKGDEQFF.

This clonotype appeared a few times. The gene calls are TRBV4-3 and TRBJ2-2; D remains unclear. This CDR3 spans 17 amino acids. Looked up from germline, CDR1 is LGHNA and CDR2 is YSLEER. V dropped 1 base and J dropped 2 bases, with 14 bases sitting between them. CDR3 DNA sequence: TGCGCCAGCAGCCAAGTGATCGACACTCGTAACACCGGGGAGCTGTTTTTT. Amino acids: CASSQVIDTRNTGELFF.

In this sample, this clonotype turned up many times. The CDR3 nucleotides read TGTGCCAGCTCACCCCGGACTAGCGGGCTTGTCTACAATGAGCAGTTCTTC. It yields the protein CASSPRTSGLVYNEQFF. J is TRBJ2-1 and V is TRBV18; TRBD2 aligns across 11 bases. CDR3 length equals 17 residues. Germline CDR1 and CDR2: KGHSH and LQKENI. V lost 3 bases to trimming and J lost 3 bases; unmatched junction nucleotides: 7. Full variable domain (outside the CDR3, taken from reference TRBV18 and TRBJ2-1): NAGVMQNPRHLVRRRGQEARLRCSPMKGHSHVYWYRQLPEEGLKFMVYLQKENIIDESGMPKERFSAEFPKEGPSILRIQQVVRGDSAAYFCASSPRTSGLVYNEQFFGPGTRLTVL.

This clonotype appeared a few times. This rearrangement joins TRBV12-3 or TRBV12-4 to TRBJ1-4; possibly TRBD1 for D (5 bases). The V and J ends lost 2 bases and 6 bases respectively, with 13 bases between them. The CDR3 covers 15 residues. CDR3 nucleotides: TGTGCCAGCAGTTTACGGGGGGGGGGAGATGAAAAACTGTTTTTT. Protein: CASSLRGGGDEKLFF.

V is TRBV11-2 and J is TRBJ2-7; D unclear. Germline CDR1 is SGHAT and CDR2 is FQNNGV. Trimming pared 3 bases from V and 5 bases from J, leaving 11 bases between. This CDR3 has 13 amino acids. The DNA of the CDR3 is TGTGCCAGCAGCTTGTCTTTGGAAGACGAGCAGTACTTC. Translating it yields CASSLSLEDEQYF.

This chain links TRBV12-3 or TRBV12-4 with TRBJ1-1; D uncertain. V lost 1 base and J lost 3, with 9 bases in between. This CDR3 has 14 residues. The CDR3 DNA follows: TGTGCCAGCAGTTTAGTCCTATACGACACTGAAGCTTTCTTT. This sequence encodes CASSLVLYDTEAFF.

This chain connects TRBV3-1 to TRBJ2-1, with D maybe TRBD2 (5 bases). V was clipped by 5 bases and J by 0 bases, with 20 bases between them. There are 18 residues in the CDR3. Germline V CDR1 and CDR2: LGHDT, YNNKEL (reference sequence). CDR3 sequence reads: CASSSRECGFGSYNEQFF. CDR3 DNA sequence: TGTGCCAGCAGCTCGAGGGAGTGCGGGTTCGGCTCCTACAATGAGCAGTTCTTC.

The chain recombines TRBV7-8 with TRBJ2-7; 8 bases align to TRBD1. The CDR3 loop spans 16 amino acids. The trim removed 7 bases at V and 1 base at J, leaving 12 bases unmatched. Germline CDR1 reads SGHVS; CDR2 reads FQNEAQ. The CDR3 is CASNRLRGLQSYEQYF. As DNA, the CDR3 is TGTGCCAGCAATCGACTCAGGGGGCTTCAGTCCTACGAGCAGTACTTC.

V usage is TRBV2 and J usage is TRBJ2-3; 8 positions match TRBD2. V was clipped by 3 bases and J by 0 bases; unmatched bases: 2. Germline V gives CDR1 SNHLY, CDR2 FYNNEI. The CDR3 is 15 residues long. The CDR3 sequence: CASSDREGSTDTQYF. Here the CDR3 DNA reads TGTGCCAGCAGTGATCGGGAGGGGAGCACAGATACGCAGTATTTT.

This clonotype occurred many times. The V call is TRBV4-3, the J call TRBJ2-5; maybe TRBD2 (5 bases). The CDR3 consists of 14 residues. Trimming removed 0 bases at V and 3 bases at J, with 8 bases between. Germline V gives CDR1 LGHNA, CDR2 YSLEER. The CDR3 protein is CASSQDWREETQYF. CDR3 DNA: TGCGCCAGCAGCCAAGATTGGCGGGAAGAGACCCAGTACTTC.

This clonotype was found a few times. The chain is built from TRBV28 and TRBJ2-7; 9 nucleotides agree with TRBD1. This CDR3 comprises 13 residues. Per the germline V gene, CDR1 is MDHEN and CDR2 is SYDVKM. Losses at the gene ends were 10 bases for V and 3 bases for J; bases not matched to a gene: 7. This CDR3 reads CATRPGQGYEQYF. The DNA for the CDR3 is TGTGCCACCAGACCGGGACAGGGCTACGAGCAGTACTTC.

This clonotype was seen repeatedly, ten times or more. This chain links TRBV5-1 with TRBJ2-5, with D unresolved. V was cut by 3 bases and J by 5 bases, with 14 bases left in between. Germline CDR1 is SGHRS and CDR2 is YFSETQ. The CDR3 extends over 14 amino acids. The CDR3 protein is CASSSGLSLETQYF. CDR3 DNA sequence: TGCGCCAGCAGCTCGGGCCTGTCCTTGGAGACCCAGTACTTC.

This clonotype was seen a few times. As DNA, the CDR3 is TGTGCCAGCAGTGGGGACGCACGCCTCCCAGATACGCAGTATTTT. This translates into CASSGDARLPDTQYF. The V gene is TRBV25-1, the J gene TRBJ2-3; D tentatively reads TRBD1 or TRBD2 (5 bases each). Germline CDR1 and CDR2: MGHDK and SYGVNS. The CDR3 is 15 amino acids. V dropped 4 bases and J dropped 4 bases, with 15 bases sitting between them.

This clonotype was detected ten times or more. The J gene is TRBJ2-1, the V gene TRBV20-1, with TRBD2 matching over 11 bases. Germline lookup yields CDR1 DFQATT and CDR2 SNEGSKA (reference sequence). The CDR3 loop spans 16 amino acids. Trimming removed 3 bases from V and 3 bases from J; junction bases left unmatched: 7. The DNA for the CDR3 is TGCAGTGCTAGTGTAGCGGGGGGGCCCTTCTACAATGAGCAGTTCTTC. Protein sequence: CSASVAGGPFYNEQFF.

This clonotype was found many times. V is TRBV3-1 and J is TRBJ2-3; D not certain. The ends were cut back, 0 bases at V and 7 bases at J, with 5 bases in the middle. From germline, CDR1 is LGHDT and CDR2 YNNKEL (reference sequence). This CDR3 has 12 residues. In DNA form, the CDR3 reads TGTGCCAGCAGCCAAGAGGGATATACGCAGTATTTT. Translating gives CASSQEGYTQYF.

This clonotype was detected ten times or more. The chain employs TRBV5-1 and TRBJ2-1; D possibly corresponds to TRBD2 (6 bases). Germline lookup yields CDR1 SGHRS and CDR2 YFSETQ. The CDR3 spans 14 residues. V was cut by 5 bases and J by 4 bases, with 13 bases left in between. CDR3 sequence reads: CASRWGEDYNEQFF. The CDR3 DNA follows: TGCGCCAGCAGATGGGGGGAAGATTACAATGAGCAGTTCTTC.

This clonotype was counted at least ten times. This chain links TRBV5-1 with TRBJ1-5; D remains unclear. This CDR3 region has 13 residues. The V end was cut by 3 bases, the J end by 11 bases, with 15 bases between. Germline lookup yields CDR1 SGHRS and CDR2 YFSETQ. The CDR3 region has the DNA TGCGCCAGCAGCTCCGAGATGAGTGGGGCCCAGCATTTT. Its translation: CASSSEMSGAQHF.

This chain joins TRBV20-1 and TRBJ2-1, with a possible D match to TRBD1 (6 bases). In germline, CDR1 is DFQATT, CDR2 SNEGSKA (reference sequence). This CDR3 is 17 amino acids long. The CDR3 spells CCARGEGLTLANNEQFF. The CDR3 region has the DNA TGCTGCGCCAGGGGCGAGGGCCTTACCCTTGCAAACAATGAGCAGTTCTTC.

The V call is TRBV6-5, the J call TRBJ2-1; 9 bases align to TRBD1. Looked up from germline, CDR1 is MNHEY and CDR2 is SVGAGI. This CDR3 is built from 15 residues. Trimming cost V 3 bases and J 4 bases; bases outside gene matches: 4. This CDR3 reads CASSYVTGGYNEQFF. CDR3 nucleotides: TGTGCCAGCAGTTATGTGACAGGGGGGTACAATGAGCAGTTCTTC.

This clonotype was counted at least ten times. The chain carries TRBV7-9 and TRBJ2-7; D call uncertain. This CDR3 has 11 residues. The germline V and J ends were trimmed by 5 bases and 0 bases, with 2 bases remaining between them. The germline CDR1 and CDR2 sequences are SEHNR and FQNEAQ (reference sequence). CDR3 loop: CASSASYEQYF. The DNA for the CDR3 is TGTGCCAGCAGCGCCTCCTACGAGCAGTACTTC. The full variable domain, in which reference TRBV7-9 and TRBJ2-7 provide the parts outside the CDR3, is DTGVSQNPRHKITKRGQNVTFRCDPISEHNRLYWYRQTLGQGPEFLTYFQNEAQLEKSRLLSDRFSAERPKGSFSTLEIQRTEQGDSAMYLCASSASYEQYFGPGTRLTVT.

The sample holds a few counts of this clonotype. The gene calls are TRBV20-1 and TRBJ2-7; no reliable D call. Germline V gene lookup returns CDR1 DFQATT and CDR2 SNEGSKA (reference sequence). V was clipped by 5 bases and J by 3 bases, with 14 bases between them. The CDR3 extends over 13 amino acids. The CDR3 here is CSACTIPNYEQYF. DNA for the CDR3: TGCAGTGCTTGTACTATCCCGAACTACGAGCAGTACTTC.

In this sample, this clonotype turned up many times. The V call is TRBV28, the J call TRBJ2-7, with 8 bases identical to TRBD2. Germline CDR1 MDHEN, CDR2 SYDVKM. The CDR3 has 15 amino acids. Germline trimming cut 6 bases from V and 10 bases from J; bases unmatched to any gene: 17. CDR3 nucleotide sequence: TGTGCCAGCAGCCCCCGGGGACTAGGGCCGACAAGACAGTACTTC. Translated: CASSPRGLGPTRQYF.

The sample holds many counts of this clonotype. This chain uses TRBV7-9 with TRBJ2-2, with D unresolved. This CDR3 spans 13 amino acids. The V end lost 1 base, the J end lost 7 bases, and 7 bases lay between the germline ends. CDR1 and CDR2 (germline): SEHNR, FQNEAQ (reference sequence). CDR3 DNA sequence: TGTGCCAGCAGCTTAGAAGGAGTCGGGGAGCTGTTTTTT. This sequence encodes CASSLEGVGELFF.

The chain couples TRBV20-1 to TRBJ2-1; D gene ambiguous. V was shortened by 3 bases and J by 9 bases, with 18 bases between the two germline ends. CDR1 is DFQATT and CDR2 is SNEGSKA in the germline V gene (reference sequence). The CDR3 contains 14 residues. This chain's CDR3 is CSASQPERSGEQFF. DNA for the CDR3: TGCAGTGCTAGCCAACCAGAACGATCGGGTGAGCAGTTCTTC.

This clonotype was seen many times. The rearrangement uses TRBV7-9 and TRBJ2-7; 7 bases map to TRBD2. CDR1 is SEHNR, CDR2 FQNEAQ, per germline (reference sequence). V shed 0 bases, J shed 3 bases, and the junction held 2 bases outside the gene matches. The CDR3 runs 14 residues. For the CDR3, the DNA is TGTGCCAGCAGCTTAGCGGCGGGGGACTACGAGCAGTACTTC. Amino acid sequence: CASSLAAGDYEQYF.

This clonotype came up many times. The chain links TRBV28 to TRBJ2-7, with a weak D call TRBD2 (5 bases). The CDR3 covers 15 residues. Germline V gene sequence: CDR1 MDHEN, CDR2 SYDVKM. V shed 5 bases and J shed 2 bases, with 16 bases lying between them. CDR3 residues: CASSPAIPGTYEQYF. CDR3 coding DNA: TGTGCCAGCAGTCCCGCCATCCCGGGGACCTACGAGCAGTACTTC.

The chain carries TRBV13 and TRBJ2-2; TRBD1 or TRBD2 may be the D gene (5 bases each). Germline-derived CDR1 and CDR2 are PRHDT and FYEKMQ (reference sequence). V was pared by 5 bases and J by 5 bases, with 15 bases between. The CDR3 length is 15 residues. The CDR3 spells CASSLGRSRTGELFF. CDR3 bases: TGTGCCAGCAGCCTGGGACGGAGCCGGACCGGGGAGCTGTTTTTT.